This is a list of T cell receptor beta chains from one sample in a study of blood T cell repertoires in COVID-19. The repertoire was sequenced with immunoSEQ multiplex PCR; TCRdb's copy has only in-frame clones and lacks some. The sample lists roughly 300,000 clones; roughly 93% were seen once. Sequenced: PBMCs or T cells enriched from blood (not recorded which). These receptors came from a woman in her thirties or forties with acute COVID-19. CDR3s leave out the opening cysteine and the closing phenylalanine or tryptophan.

TRBJ1-4,TRBV28,ASSSTYSVGTNEKLF
TRBJ2-7,TRBV6-5,ASTTSARGTYEQY
TRBJ2-2,TRBV7-7,ASSPDRGRTGELF
TRBJ2-3,TRBV7-9,ASSPGLAGETDTQY
TRBJ1-2,TRBV5-1,ASSLGQGAYGYT
TRBJ2-5,TRBV2,ASRLLAGETQY
TRBJ1-2,TRBV5-1,ASSSGTGDNGYGYT
TRBJ1-1,TRBV30,AWSVGGQSQAF
TRBJ2-7,TRBV27,ASSLRDRSYEQY
TRBJ2-7,TRBV7-2,ASSPRQGVSYEQY
TRBJ1-6,TRBV30,AWSVTGDSYNSPLH
TRBJ1-5,TRBV19,ASSISRSRQDNQPQH
TRBJ1-5,TRBV30,AWSGDSPNQPQH
TRBJ2-1,TRBV5-1,ASSFSLTGLGSDEQF
TRBJ2-3,TRBV4-3,ASSQVSGSTDTQY
TRBJ2-3,TRBV24-1,ATSDLGDTQY
TRBJ2-2,TRBV7-2,ASSRGLPLTGELF
TRBJ2-1,TRBV6-1,ASSEAASPGPPNEQF
TRBJ1-1,TRBV6-1,ASSEVSEAF
TRBJ1-1,TRBV7-3,ASSLNTGRRLNTEAF
TRBJ2-4,TRBV5-1,ASSFFGEPKNIQY
TRBJ2-2,TRBV6-2/TRBV6-3,ATSPGHLANTGELF
TRBJ2-7,TRBV7-2,ASSLGPGVAGSYEQY
TRBJ2-3,TRBV6-5,ASSWSPDTQY
TRBJ1-4,TRBV28,ASSPQQGGANEKLF
TRBJ2-1,TRBV5-5,ARGRTGGTYNEQF
TRBJ2-1,TRBV30,AWNGRAGNEQF